This T cell receptor beta chain was retrieved from a study of shared clonotypes between healthy human individuals. Study as a whole: Researchers assigned three CD4 naive, three CD4 memory, two CD8 naive and one CD8 memory plate to each donor. Findings of the study overall: Across four donors, naive CD4 shared around 5.3%, naive CD8 less than 4%, memory CD4 roughly 2.5%, memory CD8 under 0.5%. Non-shared clonotypes had lower generation probabilities than those shared by all four donors.

Splitting of each subset's genomic DNA was done evenly across several immunoSEQ plates. The protocol was immunoSEQ multiplex PCR, while the TCRdb copy is restricted to in-frame clones and leaves out a portion. The sample records 780,000 or so clones, 72% being singletons. The germline V gene encodes CDR1 SGHRS and CDR2 YFSETQ. V dropped 2 bases and J dropped 8 bases, with 13 bases sitting between them. This CDR3 region has 14 residues. On this clone itself: Its antigen is still unknown.

This TCR derives from a woman between 25 and 40 years old in good health. The genes are TRBV5-1 and TRBJ2-2; D is possibly TRBD2 (5 bases). Sample: memory CD4+ T cells sorted from blood. Subset noted: CD45RA-negative fraction. The CDR3 sequence: CASSLTSGMGELFF. In DNA, the CDR3 is TGCGCCAGCAGCTTAACCAGCGGCATGGGGGAGCTGTTTTTT.